The rows below give T cell receptor beta chains drawn from one sample of a study of radiotherapy plus CTLA-4 blockade in lung cancer. Profiled with immunoSEQ multiplex PCR; TCRdb holds only in-frame clones, not every one. The sample consists of 100,000 or so clones, about four fifths of them appearing once. The material sequenced was peripheral blood, taken from a patient treated with radiotherapy plus ipilimumab. The source is a human donor with non-small cell lung cancer that progressed on radiotherapy plus ipilimumab. CDR3s include the opening cysteine and the closing phenylalanine or tryptophan. Fields, in order: J gene, clone size, D gene, CDR3 length, V gene, CDR3 DNA, CDR3 protein. D genes are given only for firm matches. Size is omitted from some rows. Given values are once, few, many or a class for expanded clones.

TRBJ1-5,NA,NA,13,TRBV27,TGTGCCAGCAGTTTAAATCGGAATCAGCCCCAGCATTTT,CASSLNRNQPQHF
TRBJ2-1,NA,NA,12,TRBV6-1,TGTGCCAGCCCCGGTTATTTCAATGAGCAGTTCTTC,CASPGYFNEQFF
TRBJ2-3,NA,NA,15,TRBV5-4,TGTGCCAGCAGCTTAAAAAGAGGGGGCACAGATACGCAGTATTTT,CASSLKRGGTDTQYF
TRBJ2-3,NA,TRBD2,17,TRBV19,TGTGCCAGTAGTAGGAGCGGGAGGGCCGAGAGCACAGATACGCAGTATTTT,CASSRSGRAESTDTQYF
TRBJ2-7,NA,NA,12,TRBV11-2,TGTGCCAGCAAAGGGGGATACTACGAGCAGTACTTC,CASKGGYYEQYF
TRBJ1-5,NA,NA,17,TRBV4-2,TGTGCCAGCAGCCAGATGGGAACCGCAGGGTCCGATCAGCCCCAGCATTTT,CASSQMGTAGSDQPQHF
TRBJ2-1,NA,NA,12,TRBV5-5,TGTGCCAGCAGCTTGAGGGTTCATGAGCAGTTCTTC,CASSLRVHEQFF
TRBJ1-3,NA,NA,11,TRBV29-1,TGCAGCGTTCTCGGTGGAAACACCATATATTTT,CSVLGGNTIYF
TRBJ2-1,NA,NA,15,TRBV11-2,TGTGCCAGCAGCTTAGGAGCGAGCTCCTACAATGAGCAGTTCTTC,CASSLGASSYNEQFF
TRBJ2-5,NA,TRBD1,14,TRBV7-9,TGTGCCAGCAGCTTACTTGGCAGGGGGGAGACCCAGTACTTC,CASSLLGRGETQYF
TRBJ1-5,NA,NA,14,TRBV28,TGTGCCAGCAGTCTCCGGCGGAGCAATCAGCCCCAGCATTTT,CASSLRRSNQPQHF
TRBJ2-3,NA,NA,16,TRBV29-1,TGCAGCGTTGACCCCCACCGCAGCGCTAGCACAGATACGCAGTATTTT,CSVDPHRSASTDTQYF
TRBJ1-4,NA,NA,15,TRBV27,TGTGCCAGCAGTTCCTCAAGGACAACTAATGAAAAACTGTTTTTT,CASSSSRTTNEKLFF
TRBJ2-3,few,NA,14,TRBV6-4,TGTGATTTGGCCCCGGGAGCCGGCACAGATACGCAGTATTTT,CDLAPGAGTDTQYF
TRBJ2-6,NA,NA,18,TRBV19,TGTGCCAGTAGTCCATTCAGGGGACCCTCCTCTGGGGCCAACGTCCTGACTTTC,CASSPFRGPSSGANVLTF